This T cell receptor beta chain was profiled in a study of CD8 T cell repertoires and HIV-1 epitope variants. About this clone itself: Its antigen is unidentified.

Method: immunoSEQ multiplex PCR; TCRdb's copy keeps in-frame clones and lacks some. The sample yields roughly 5,300 clones, roughly 73% seen once. The receptor was derived from a male donor with HIV. Sequences were obtained from cultured CD8+ T cells derived from PBMCs.

CDR3 DNA sequence: TGTGCCAGCAGTTTAAGCGCCCGCAGGGGCGGTCAGCCCCAGCATTTT. It yields the protein CASSLSARRGGQPQHF. The chain recombines TRBV27 with TRBJ1-5; perhaps TRBD1 as D (6 bases). V was pared by 2 bases and J by 6 bases, with 17 bases between. Looked up from germline, CDR1 is MNHEY and CDR2 is SMNVEV (reference sequence). This CDR3 contains 16 residues.